Listed here are 14 T cell receptor beta chains from one sample, sequenced in a study of CD8+ T cells in alopecia areata. Indicated treatment: oral pan-JAK inhibitor, 5-10 mg twice daily. Extracted RNA was reverse transcribed into cDNA, the sequencing template. TCRdb's table, derived via immunoSEQ multiplex PCR, lists solely in-frame clones and lacks some. The table includes under 200,000 clones, around 71% detected once. This specimen was CD4+ T cells sorted from blood, taken at week 4, from a patient treated with tofacitinib. These receptors were collected from a human donor with alopecia areata.

This chain joins TRBV5-6 and TRBJ2-3; D is unresolved. Germline V gene data show CDR1 as SGHDT and CDR2 as YYEEEE. The V gene lost 2 bases and the J gene lost 2 bases, with 12 bases spanning the gap. This CDR3 is built from 15 residues. The CDR3 DNA reads as TGTGCCAGCAGCTTCGGGTGGGGAAACACAGATACGCAGTATTTT. This translates into CASSFGWGNTDTQYF.

As DNA, the CDR3 is TGCAGCGTTGATGAGACGGGGTTCCAAGAGACCCAGTACTTC. It specifies CSVDETGFQETQYF. This chain uses TRBV29-1 with TRBJ2-5, with a weak D call TRBD2 (5 bases). This CDR3 is built from 14 residues. Germline assignment: CDR1 SQVTM and CDR2 ANQGSEA. Trimming shortened V by 3 bases and J by 1 base, and 12 bases separated the two germline ends.

This clone turned up a few times. The chain employs TRBV6-5 and TRBJ2-5, with TRBD1 identical over 10 bases. Germline V lookup: CDR1 MNHEY, CDR2 SVGAGI. The CDR3 length is 15 residues. With 6 bases clipped from V and 6 bases from J, the junction kept 10 bases outside the gene matches. Written as DNA, the CDR3 is TGTGCCAGCAGGCCGGGGACAGGGGCACTAAAGACCCAGTACTTC. Its protein is CASRPGTGALKTQYF.

This chain joins TRBV2 and TRBJ2-4; D gene uncertain. This CDR3 comprises 15 residues. V lost 4 bases, J lost 0 bases, and 10 bases lay in between. The germline gives CDR1 SNHLY, CDR2 FYNNEI. The CDR3 DNA sequence: TGTGCCAGCAGTGGATTCACCCCAGCCAAAAACATTCAGTACTTC. Translating gives CASSGFTPAKNIQYF.

This clone was seen a handful of times. This chain links TRBV2 with TRBJ1-2; 7 nucleotides line up with TRBD1. CDR1 and CDR2 from the germline V gene are SNHLY and FYNNEI. The CDR3 covers 13 residues. V dropped 5 bases and J dropped 7; count of bases not matched to a gene: 7. DNA for the CDR3: TGTGCCAGCAGTTCTCGTGAGGGGGCTGGCTACACCTTC. Its translation is CASSSREGAGYTF.

This chain uses TRBV23-1 with TRBJ2-7, with D perhaps being TRBD1 or TRBD2 (6 bases each). TRBV23-1 is an ORF, with its function uncertain. The CDR3 extends over 19 amino acids. With 6 bases removed from V and 0 bases from J, the gap between germline ends came to 27 bases. The CDR3 here is CASSFMEGCGGPSSYEQYF. CDR3 coding DNA: TGCGCCAGCAGCTTCATGGAAGGTTGTGGGGGGCCGAGCTCCTACGAGCAGTACTTC.

This clone was seen once. The V gene is TRBV9, the J gene TRBJ1-6, with D unclear. V was shortened by 0 bases and J by 8 bases, with 9 bases between the two germline ends. This CDR3 is built from 14 residues. Germline values: CDR1 SGDLS, CDR2 YYNGEE. CDR3 sequence (DNA): TGTGCCAGCAGCGTAGTAGGCAGCGATTCACCCCTCCACTTT. Translated: CASSVVGSDSPLHF.

V gene TRBV5-1 combines with J gene TRBJ2-5; either TRBD1 or TRBD2 may fit D (5 bases each). Germline loops: CDR1 SGHRS, CDR2 YFSETQ. The CDR3 extends over 15 amino acids. Trimming took off 0 bases at V and 0 bases at J, with 9 bases between the two ends. The CDR3 DNA sequence: TGCGCCAGCAGCTTGGGGGGACCCAACCAAGAGACCCAGTACTTC. It codes for CASSLGGPNQETQYF.

This sequence joins TRBV30 and TRBJ1-1; possible D gene TRBD1, 5 bases. There are 14 residues in the CDR3. V lost 3 bases, J lost 1 base, and 12 bases lay in between. Germline V gene sequence: CDR1 GTSNPN, CDR2 SVGIG (reference sequence). The CDR3 DNA reads as TGTGCCTGGAGCCGCAGGGCAAGGAACACTGAAGCTTTCTTT. It encodes CAWSRRARNTEAFF.

This clone was counted only a few times. The chain carries TRBV29-1 and TRBJ2-5; no clear D gene. Germline CDR1 SQVTM, CDR2 ANQGSEA. The CDR3 spans 13 residues. V was cut by 2 bases and J by 5 bases, with 12 bases left in between. CDR3 coding DNA: TGCAGCGTTGAAAACCCGGACCCGGAGACCCAGTACTTC. Residues: CSVENPDPETQYF.

This clone was found a few times. The same CDR3 also results from other DNA sequences found in this sample. The V call is TRBV5-1, the J call TRBJ1-2; 11 bases fit TRBD1. J gave up 8 bases and V 0 bases, and 3 bases lay outside the gene matches. CDR1 is SGHRS and CDR2 is YFSETQ in the germline V gene. The CDR3 is 14 amino acids. CDR3 residues: CASSLAGTGGGYTF. The CDR3 coding sequence is TGCGCCAGCAGCTTGGCAGGGACAGGGGGAGGCTACACCTTC.

This clone was seen a single time. The gene calls are TRBV30 and TRBJ1-6; no reliable D call. Germline V gives CDR1 GTSNPN, CDR2 SVGIG (reference sequence). The CDR3 is 15 amino acids. Trimming took off 4 bases at V and 0 bases at J, with 10 bases between the two ends. CDR3 bases: TGTGCCTGGAACGGTCTGAGCTCCTATAATTCACCCCTCCACTTT. It specifies CAWNGLSSYNSPLHF.

The chain has TRBV6-6 and TRBJ1-6, with TRBD1 as a possible D gene (5 bases). The ends were cut back, 6 bases at V and 7 bases at J, with 13 bases in the middle. The length of the CDR3 is 14 residues. Germline assignment: CDR1 MNHNY and CDR2 SVGAGI (reference sequence). CDR3 sequence: CASRPDGANSPLHF. The CDR3 DNA sequence: TGTGCCAGCAGGCCGGACGGGGCGAATTCACCCCTCCACTTT.

The CDR3 DNA is TGTGCCAGCAGTGTTCGAATTACTGAAAAACTGTTTTTT. Protein product: CASSVRITEKLFF. V gene TRBV2 combines with J gene TRBJ1-4; D gene ambiguous. The V gene's germline CDR1 is SNHLY and CDR2 FYNNEI. The CDR3 consists of 13 residues. With 4 bases removed from V and 7 bases from J, the gap between germline ends came to 10 bases.